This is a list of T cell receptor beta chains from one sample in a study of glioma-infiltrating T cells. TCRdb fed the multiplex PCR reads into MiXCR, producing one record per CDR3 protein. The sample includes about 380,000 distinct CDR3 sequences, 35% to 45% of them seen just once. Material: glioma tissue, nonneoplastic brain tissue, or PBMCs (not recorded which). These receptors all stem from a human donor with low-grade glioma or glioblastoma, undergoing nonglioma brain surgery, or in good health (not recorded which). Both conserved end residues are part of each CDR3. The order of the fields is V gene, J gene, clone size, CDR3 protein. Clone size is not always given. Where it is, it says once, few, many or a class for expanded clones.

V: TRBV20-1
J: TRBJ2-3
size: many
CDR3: CSARSTSGTFTDTQYF

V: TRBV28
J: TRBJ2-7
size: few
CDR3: CASSFRQGSVSYEQYF

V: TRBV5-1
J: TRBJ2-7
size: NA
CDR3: CASSSGQGNSYEQYF

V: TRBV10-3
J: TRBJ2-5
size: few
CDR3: CAISESRLEETQYF

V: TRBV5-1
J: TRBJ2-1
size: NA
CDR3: CASSLVAGAYNEQFF

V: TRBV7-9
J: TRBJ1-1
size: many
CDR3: CASSPGQGGTEAFF

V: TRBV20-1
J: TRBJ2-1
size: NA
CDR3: CGATTCEQFF

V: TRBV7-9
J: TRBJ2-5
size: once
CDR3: CASSTGLAGAQETQYF

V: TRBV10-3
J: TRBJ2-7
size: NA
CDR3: CAISEPGTSGSRGYEQYF

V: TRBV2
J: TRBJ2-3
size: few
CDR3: CASSTSGRADTQYF

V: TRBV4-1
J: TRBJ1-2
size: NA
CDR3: CASSRPFGSGYTF

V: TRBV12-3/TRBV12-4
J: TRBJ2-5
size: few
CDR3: CASSLTQRETQYF

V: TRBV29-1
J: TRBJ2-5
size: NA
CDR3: CSVDRGNVETQYF

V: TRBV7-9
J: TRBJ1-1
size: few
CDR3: CASSVQGQGRPEAFF

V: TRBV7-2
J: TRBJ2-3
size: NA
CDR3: CASSPLTGRSTFWSTDTQYF

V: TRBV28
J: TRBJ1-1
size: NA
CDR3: CASSPGTAPRNTEAFF